These 4 T cell receptor beta chains were sequenced from one sample in a study of T cell changes during pregnancy in multiple sclerosis. Clones were read by immunoSEQ multiplex PCR, and TCRdb kept only the in-frame ones, dropping some. This sample has tens of thousands of clones; about 92% occur once, and the top ten carry less than 0.65%. The specimen comprised CD4+ T cells from peripheral blood mononuclear cells, sampled after pregnancy. These receptors all come from a female donor with multiple sclerosis, enrolled in a pregnancy study.

The chain recombines TRBV6-4 with TRBJ2-2; TRBD2 aligns across 14 bases. The length of the CDR3 is 16 residues. Per germline, CDR1 MRHNA and CDR2 SNTAGT. The trim removed 9 bases at V and 6 bases at J, leaving 9 bases unmatched. CDR3 coding DNA: TGTGCCAGAGATGGGACTAGCGGGAGTCAGTCCGGGGAGCTGTTTTTT. Translated: CARDGTSGSQSGELFF.

The chain recombines TRBV2 with TRBJ2-1, with a possible D match to TRBD2 (6 bases). This CDR3 region has 14 residues. The V end lost 7 bases, the J end lost 2 bases, and 12 bases lay between the germline ends. The germline gives CDR1 SNHLY, CDR2 FYNNEI. This chain's CDR3 is CASIRDFPYNEQFF. For the CDR3, the DNA is TGTGCCAGCATCCGGGACTTCCCCTACAATGAGCAGTTCTTC.

For the CDR3, the DNA is TGTGCCAGCAGTTTGTCGGGTCAGGGGTTTCATGGCTACACCTTC. The encoded protein is CASSLSGQGFHGYTF. The gene calls are TRBV28 and TRBJ1-2; D perhaps matches TRBD1 (6 bases). CDR1 and CDR2 from the germline V gene are MDHEN and SYDVKM. This CDR3 has 15 amino acids. The V end lost 3 bases, the J end lost 6 bases, and 17 bases lay between the germline ends.

This chain links TRBV6-1 with TRBJ1-2; tentative D call: TRBD1 (6 bases). There are 13 residues in the CDR3. V shed 4 bases and J shed 6 bases, with 12 bases lying between them. Germline CDR1 and CDR2: MNHNS and SASEGT. CDR3 DNA sequence: TGTGCCAGCAGTGTGGGATACAGGGATGGCTACACCTTC. It codes for CASSVGYRDGYTF.